This TCR beta chain was obtained from a study of T cell responses to AZD1222 COVID-19 vaccine. Across the study: Whether given at about 4 or about 12 weeks, second doses were pooled. Study-wide results and limits: Clonal diversity was possibly underestimated, and white British individuals and females predominated among donors. Spike-specific TCR breadth and depth went up after people got two AZD1222 doses. Regions 160-218 and 743-854 held dominance among vaccine-associated CD4 TCRs, which spanned spike.

Concerning this clone itself: Its antigen remains unidentified.

The CDR3 has 16 amino acids. CDR1 is SGHRS, CDR2 YFSETQ, per germline. Trimming pared 0 bases from V and 0 bases from J, leaving 11 bases between. This table comes from immunoSEQ multiplex PCR, and its TCRdb copy is limited to in-frame clones, with some not included. This table holds nearly 110,000 clones, around 87% found once. The chain links TRBV5-1 to TRBJ2-3; D is unclear. This specimen consisted of peripheral blood, obtained on day 0 of AZD1222 vaccination. The TCR originated in an adult in good health. The CDR3 nucleotides are TGCGCCAGCAGCTTGGGCGCCAGGTCCAGCACAGATACGCAGTATTTT. Its translation: CASSLGARSSTDTQYF. Based on the CDR3 plus reference TRBV5-1 and TRBJ2-3, the full variable domain is KAGVTQTPRYLIKTRGQQVTLSCSPISGHRSVSWYQQTPGQGLQFLFEYFSETQRNKGNFPGRFSGRQFSNSRSEMNVSTLELGDSALYLCASSLGARSSTDTQYFGPGTRLTVL.